Following are 20 T cell receptor beta chains from one sample sequenced in a study of T cell repertoires and HLA-DP antigens. No antigen has been assigned to these receptors. The data were produced by immunoSEQ multiplex PCR, yet TCRdb's version contains in-frame clones alone and is incomplete. The data contain approximately 110,000 clones, 90% to 95% of them singletons. The sequencing input was CD4+ T cells from PBMCs. These receptors came from a woman aged 18-30 years in good health and CMV-seronegative.

The CDR3 protein is CASSLFNQPQHF. Here the CDR3 DNA reads TGTGCCAGCAGCTTGTTCAATCAGCCCCAGCATTTT. The gene calls are TRBV7-2 and TRBJ1-5; D unclear. The V gene lost 3 bases and the J gene lost 3 bases, with 3 bases spanning the gap. CDR3 length: 12 residues. CDR1 and CDR2 (germline): SGHTA, FQGNSA.

The gene calls are TRBV15 and TRBJ1-5; no clear D gene. V lost 5 bases and J 3 bases, leaving 8 bases between the germline ends. This CDR3 is 13 amino acids long. The germline CDR1 and CDR2 sequences are LNHNV and YYDKDF (reference sequence). CDR3 loop: CATSQDLNQPQHF. In DNA, the CDR3 is TGTGCCACCAGCCAGGACCTCAATCAGCCCCAGCATTTT. Complete variable domain (other parts from reference TRBV15 and TRBJ1-5): DAMVIQNPRYQVTQFGKPVTLSCSQTLNHNVMYWYQQKSSQAPKLLFHYYDKDFNNEADTPDNFQSRRPNTSFCFLDIRSPGLGDTAMYLCATSQDLNQPQHFGDGTRLSIL.

The J gene is TRBJ1-1, the V gene TRBV5-3; 8 nucleotides align to TRBD1. TRBV5-3 is an open reading frame, and its role is uncertain. With V trimmed by 5 bases and J by 4 bases, 7 bases remained unmatched. The CDR3 covers 14 residues. Written as DNA, the CDR3 is TGTGCCAGAAGTTGGGGACAGGAGGGCACTGAAGCTTTCTTT. Its translation is CARSWGQEGTEAFF.

The chain combines TRBV7-3 with TRBJ2-1; D might be TRBD2 (6 bases). V lost 5 bases and J lost 8, with 13 bases in between. The CDR3 is 13 residues long. Germline V gives CDR1 SGHTA, CDR2 FQGTGA. CDR3: CASSPTRRDEQFF. Written as DNA, the CDR3 is TGTGCCAGCAGCCCGACCCGGAGGGATGAGCAGTTCTTC.

The genes are TRBV28 and TRBJ1-4, with 8 bases matching TRBD1. This CDR3 spans 14 amino acids. The trim removed 8 bases at V and 7 bases at J, leaving 9 bases unmatched. The germline V gene has CDR1 MDHEN and CDR2 SYDVKM. CDR3 protein: CASRSTGGGEKLFF. CDR3 in DNA: TGTGCCAGCCGATCAACAGGGGGGGGTGAAAAACTGTTTTTT.

The rearrangement links TRBV6-5 to TRBJ1-2; D perhaps matches TRBD1 (5 bases). V lost 6 bases to trimming and J lost 2 bases, with 10 bases between them. Germline values: CDR1 MNHEY, CDR2 SVGAGI. The length of the CDR3 is 13 residues. The CDR3 is CASSLGRNYGYTF. For the CDR3, the DNA is TGTGCCAGCAGCTTGGGACGGAACTATGGCTACACCTTC.

The rearrangement links TRBV7-9 to TRBJ1-4; possibly TRBD1 for D (5 bases). This CDR3 region has 15 residues. The germline V gene encodes CDR1 SEHNR and CDR2 FQNEAQ (reference sequence). V gave up 1 base and J gave up 8 bases, with 14 bases separating them. The CDR3 here is CASSLVSREREKLFF. CDR3 in DNA: TGTGCCAGCAGCTTAGTGAGCAGGGAGAGAGAAAAACTGTTTTTT.

The V and J genes are TRBV7-2 and TRBJ2-7; 9 positions agree with TRBD2. Germline-derived CDR1 and CDR2 are SGHTA and FQGNSA. V dropped 4 bases and J dropped 7; count of bases not matched to a gene: 11. The CDR3 sequence is 15 residues long. CDR3 sequence: CASSSSSSGTREQYF. CDR3 in DNA: TGTGCCAGCAGCTCATCGTCTAGCGGGACGAGAGAGCAGTACTTC. Full variable domain (missing parts from reference TRBV7-2 and TRBJ2-7): GAGVSQSPSNKVTEKGKDVELRCDPISGHTALYWYRQSLGQGLEFLIYFQGNSAPDKSGLPSDRFSAERTGGSVSTLTIQRTQQEDSAVYLCASSSSSSGTREQYFGPGTRLTVT.

The J gene is TRBJ2-3, the V gene TRBV5-4; D remains unclear. The CDR3 runs 16 residues. Germline V gene data show CDR1 as SGHNT and CDR2 as YYREEE (reference sequence). V was pared by 1 base and J by 1 base, with 13 bases between. CDR3 bases: TGTGCCAGCAGCTTGAGTCAGGTCGCCGGCACAGATACGCAGTATTTT. It specifies CASSLSQVAGTDTQYF.

The V gene is TRBV28, the J gene TRBJ1-2; 12 bases match TRBD1. Germline CDR1 and CDR2: MDHEN and SYDVKM. The V and J ends lost 9 bases and 4 bases, in that order; junction bases with no gene match: 12. The CDR3 loop spans 16 amino acids. CDR3 sequence reads: CASSWDRGRGIYGYTF. CDR3 in DNA: TGTGCCAGTTCTTGGGACAGGGGGCGCGGGATCTATGGCTACACCTTC.

CDR3 in amino acids: CASPEEGPNPNYGYTF. In DNA, the CDR3 is TGTGCCAGCCCCGAGGAGGGGCCAAATCCTAACTATGGCTACACCTTC. The V and J genes are TRBV2 and TRBJ1-2, with D possibly being TRBD1 (5 bases). The germline V gene encodes CDR1 SNHLY and CDR2 FYNNEI. CDR3 length equals 16 residues. V was shortened by 8 bases and J by 0 bases, with 19 bases between the two germline ends.

This clone was counted a single time. The chain uses TRBV28 and TRBJ2-3; tentatively, D is TRBD2 (6 bases). The length of the CDR3 is 11 residues. Germline CDR1 reads MDHEN; CDR2 reads SYDVKM. Trimming took 7 bases from V and 6 from J, leaving 8 bases between them. The CDR3 sequence is CASTGRDTQYF. In DNA form, the CDR3 reads TGTGCCAGCACGGGGAGGGATACGCAGTATTTT.

V gene TRBV5-1 combines with J gene TRBJ2-1; 9 bases align to TRBD2. This CDR3 comprises 16 residues. V shed 0 bases, J shed 3 bases, and the junction held 4 bases outside the gene matches. The germline CDR1 and CDR2 sequences are SGHRS and YFSETQ. Written as DNA, the CDR3 is TGCGCCAGCAGCTTGGCAGCGGGGGGCTACTACAATGAGCAGTTCTTC. Translation gives CASSLAAGGYYNEQFF.

This rearrangement joins TRBV4-2 to TRBJ1-1; D is ambiguous. Per the germline V gene, CDR1 is LGHNA and CDR2 is YNFKEQ. The length of the CDR3 is 17 residues. V lost 0 bases to trimming and J lost 2 bases, with 16 bases between them. The CDR3: CASSQENRAWVNTEAFF. The DNA for the CDR3 is TGTGCCAGCAGCCAAGAGAACCGGGCGTGGGTAAACACTGAAGCTTTCTTT.

This sequence joins TRBV6-5 and TRBJ2-3, with 7 bases lining up with TRBD2. Germline CDR1 and CDR2: MNHEY and SVGAGI. This CDR3 contains 14 residues. The junction had 0 bases not matched to a gene; V was cut back by 0 bases and J by 3 bases. CDR3 in amino acids: CASSYSGGTDTQYF. In nucleotides, the CDR3 is TGTGCCAGCAGTTACTCGGGGGGGACAGATACGCAGTATTTT.

The chain employs TRBV2 and TRBJ2-7, with TRBD1 as a possible D gene (7 bases). The CDR3 is 12 residues long. V gave up 9 bases and J gave up 3 bases, with 12 bases separating them. Germline assignment: CDR1 SNHLY and CDR2 FYNNEI. CDR3 residues: CARRDSDYEQYF. The DNA for the CDR3 is TGTGCCAGGCGGGACAGCGACTACGAGCAGTACTTC.

The chain couples TRBV27 to TRBJ2-7; no firm D call. This CDR3 spans 15 amino acids. CDR1 is MNHEY, CDR2 SMNVEV, per germline (reference sequence). Trimming cost V 5 bases and J 5 bases, with 19 bases left between them. The CDR3 DNA sequence: TGTGCCAGCAGTATCGTTGGCGGCAGCCTCCACGAGCAGTACTTC. As protein: CASSIVGGSLHEQYF.

The CDR3 protein is CASSLGAGGPYEQYF. CDR3 DNA: TGTGCCAGCAGCTTAGGGGCGGGAGGACCCTACGAGCAGTACTTC. This rearrangement joins TRBV11-1 to TRBJ2-7; TRBD2 agrees at 8 bases. The junction had 4 bases not matched to a gene; V was cut back by 1 base and J by 2 bases. Per the germline V gene, CDR1 is SGHAT and CDR2 is FQDESV (reference sequence). The CDR3 runs to 15 residues.

This rearrangement joins TRBV11-2 to TRBJ2-1; D gene ambiguous. V was clipped by 2 bases and J by 7 bases, with 21 bases between them. Germline values: CDR1 SGHAT, CDR2 FQNNGV. This CDR3 region has 17 residues. CDR3 residues: CASSLYLVVRRLNEQFF. The CDR3 nucleotides read TGTGCCAGCAGCTTATACTTGGTGGTACGTAGGTTGAATGAGCAGTTCTTC.

The V gene is TRBV6-6, the J gene TRBJ2-7; the D gene could be TRBD1 or TRBD2 (5 bases each). Trimming took off 0 bases at V and 2 bases at J, with 8 bases between the two ends. The CDR3 contains 14 residues. Per the germline V gene, CDR1 is MNHNY and CDR2 is SVGAGI (reference sequence). This chain's CDR3 is CASSYSQGPYEQYV. The DNA for the CDR3 is TGTGCCAGCAGTTACTCGCAGGGACCCTACGAGCAGTACGTC.